These 28 T cell receptor beta chains share one sample of origin, sequenced in a study of regulatory T cells in long-lasting Graves disease. Time point reported: newly diagnosed GD, antithyroid drugs for less than 3 months. Isolated PBMC RNA provided the starting material for the TCR library. Sequencing libraries for TCR beta were prepared with iRepertoire HTBI primers and Arm-PCR of CDR3 regions. In TCRdb, the multiplex PCR reads were re-called with MiXCR into one record per CDR3 protein. The table shows 400,000 to 500,000 distinct CDR3 sequences, with around 15% occurring only once. These data were also filed under a second study, of T cells in Graves' hyperthyroidism and ophthalmopathy.

Sequences were derived from peripheral blood mononuclear cells (PBMCs), sampled at new diagnosis, from a patient treated with antithyroid drugs. These TCRs come from a woman under 30 with Graves disease.

This clonotype was observed many times. The rearrangement joins TRBV10-3 to TRBJ1-2, with 7 bases fitting TRBD1. The CDR3 is 13 amino acids. V dropped 4 bases and J dropped 2; count of bases not matched to a gene: 1. Per the germline V gene, CDR1 is ENHRY and CDR2 is SYGVKD. This CDR3 reads CAISADRNYGYTF. CDR3 coding DNA: TGTGCCATCAGTGCGGACAGGAACTATGGCTACACCTTC.

With regard to this clonotype: With a far larger clone one base away, a read error is the likely cause. It is likely a read error, because the conserved phenylalanine at the end of the CDR3 is missing. This chain links TRBV6-9 with TRBJ1-1, with 7 nucleotides matching TRBD1. The V segment lost 4 bases and the J segment 1 base; nucleotides outside the gene matches: 6. The CDR3 loop spans 15 amino acids. The germline CDR1 and CDR2 sequences are MNHGY and SVAAGI. CDR3 in DNA: TGTGCCAGCAGTTTGGCGGACAGGAGGAACACTGAAGCTTTCCTT. This translates into CASSLADRRNTEAFL.

Only a few counts were recorded for this clonotype. CDR3 bases: TGTGCCAGCAGTTACTCGTTTGGGGGTGAAGACACTGAAGCTTTCTTT. This codes for CASSYSFGGEDTEAFF. V and J are TRBV6-2 or TRBV6-3 and TRBJ1-1; D is possibly TRBD1 (5 bases). The ends were cut back, 0 bases at V and 3 bases at J, with 14 bases in the middle. This CDR3 is 16 amino acids long. CDR1 and CDR2 (germline): MNHEY, SVGEGT.

The chain is built from TRBV6-1 and TRBJ1-2; TRBD1 is a possible D gene (6 bases). Between the trimmed V and J ends, which lost 7 bases and 6 bases, there was a span of 12 bases. This CDR3 is 12 amino acids long. CDR1 and CDR2 (germline): MNHNS, SASEGT. CDR3 sequence (DNA): TGTGCCAGCACCGGACAGTTTCATGGCTACACCTTC. It specifies CASTGQFHGYTF.

This clonotype has a count of ten or more. The rearrangement joins TRBV6-1 to TRBJ2-3; 8 bases are shared with TRBD1. The CDR3 is 15 amino acids. Germline CDR1 MNHNS, CDR2 SASEGT. Unmatched junction bases numbered 5, after V lost 6 bases and J lost 0 bases. The CDR3 loop is CASSERQGSTDTQYF. The CDR3 DNA reads as TGTGCCAGCAGCGAACGACAGGGGAGCACAGATACGCAGTATTTT.

The rearrangement links TRBV4-1 to TRBJ2-6, with D perhaps matching TRBD2 (6 bases). Between the trimmed V and J ends, which lost 0 bases and 0 bases, there was a span of 12 bases. The CDR3 runs 18 residues. CDR1 MGHRA and CDR2 YSYEKL come from the germline V gene. The CDR3, as DNA: TGCGCCAGCAGCCAAGATTTAGCGGCTCGCTCTGGGGCCAACGTCCTGACTTTC. Amino acids: CASSQDLAARSGANVLTF.

The table lists this clonotype with many counts. The chain is built from TRBV24-1 and TRBJ1-2; TRBD1 is a possible D gene (6 bases). The CDR3 is made up of 15 amino acids. Germline loops: CDR1 KGHDR, CDR2 SFDVKD. Trimming took 3 bases from V and 0 from J, leaving 10 bases between them. The CDR3 sequence: CATSDTGTTNYGYTF. The CDR3 DNA follows: TGTGCCACCAGTGATACCGGGACAACTAACTATGGCTACACCTTC.

There are many counts of this clonotype. This chain uses TRBV7-2 with TRBJ2-7; D remains ambiguous. CDR1 and CDR2 from the germline V gene are SGHTA and FQGNSA. This CDR3 has 14 residues. V lost 2 bases, J lost 9 bases, and 17 bases lay in between. The CDR3 is CASSLTIDSSRQYF. DNA for the CDR3: TGTGCCAGCAGCTTAACAATCGATTCAAGCAGGCAGTACTTC. The whole variable domain, filled in from reference TRBV7-2 and TRBJ2-7, reads GAGVSQSPSNKVTEKGKDVELRCDPISGHTALYWYRQSLGQGLEFLIYFQGNSAPDKSGLPSDRFSAERTGGSVSTLTIQRTQQEDSAVYLCASSLTIDSSRQYFGPGTRLTVT.

The sample holds many counts of this clonotype. This chain connects TRBV5-1 to TRBJ2-2; no reliable D call. V lost 0 bases and J lost 0, with 6 bases in between. Germline lookup yields CDR1 SGHRS and CDR2 YFSETQ. This CDR3 is built from 15 residues. CDR3 in amino acids: CASSLDYSNTGELFF. For the CDR3, the DNA is TGCGCCAGCAGCTTGGATTACTCGAACACCGGGGAGCTGTTTTTT. The complete variable domain, with remaining parts taken from reference TRBV5-1 and TRBJ2-2, reads KAGVTQTPRYLIKTRGQQVTLSCSPISGHRSVSWYQQTPGQGLQFLFEYFSETQRNKGNFPGRFSGRQFSNSRSEMNVSTLELGDSALYLCASSLDYSNTGELFFGEGSRLTVL.

This clonotype was found many times. The chain employs TRBV7-9 and TRBJ2-5; D gene uncertain. Trimming pared 4 bases from V and 4 bases from J, leaving 7 bases between. CDR1 and CDR2 (germline): SEHNR, FQNEAQ (reference sequence). CDR3 length: 12 residues. The chain's CDR3 is CASSSGGETQYF. CDR3 DNA: TGTGCCAGCAGCTCTGGCGGAGAGACCCAGTACTTC.

This clonotype was seen many times. V usage is TRBV28 and J usage is TRBJ1-5; tentative D call: TRBD1 (6 bases). Between the trimmed V and J ends, which lost 5 bases and 4 bases, there was a span of 12 bases. There are 14 residues in the CDR3. Germline V gene lookup returns CDR1 MDHEN and CDR2 SYDVKM. CDR3 protein: CASSPGQGNQPQHF. Here the CDR3 DNA reads TGTGCCAGCAGTCCGGGACAAGGGAATCAGCCCCAGCATTTT.

This chain uses TRBV19 with TRBJ2-1, with 12 nucleotides matching TRBD2. Germline V gene data show CDR1 as LNHDA and CDR2 as SQIVND (reference sequence). There are 17 residues in the CDR3. V was clipped by 5 bases and J by 3 bases; unmatched bases: 8. CDR3 DNA: TGTGCCAGTAGTTCTAGACTAGCGGGAGCATTCTACAATGAGCAGTTCTTC. It is translated as CASSSRLAGAFYNEQFF.

This clonotype has ten or more counts. The rearrangement links TRBV20-1 to TRBJ2-7, with 9 bases that match TRBD2. The CDR3 has 12 amino acids. The trim removed 6 bases at V and 3 bases at J, leaving 3 bases unmatched. Per germline, CDR1 DFQATT and CDR2 SNEGSKA (reference sequence). CDR3: CSAGTSFYEQYF. The CDR3 DNA reads TGCAGTGCCGGGACTAGCTTCTACGAGCAGTACTTC.

As concerns this clonotype: A much bigger clone sits one base away, suggesting this may be a read error. The V and J genes are TRBV7-2 and TRBJ2-2; 12 bases agree with TRBD2. From germline, CDR1 is SGHTA and CDR2 FQGNSA. The ends lost 4 bases at V and 6 bases at J; junction bases unmatched: 6. The CDR3 has 16 amino acids. CDR3 sequence reads: CASSYRTSGMSGELFF. In DNA, the CDR3 is TGTGCCAGCAGCTACCGGACTAGCGGGATGTCCGGGGAGCTGTTTTTT.

Here the CDR3 reads CASSSPSGGENEQFF. CDR3 DNA sequence: TGTGCCAGTAGCTCTCCTAGCGGGGGGGAGAATGAGCAGTTCTTC. The chain carries TRBV19 and TRBJ2-1, with 12 bases lining up with TRBD2. The J segment lost 7 bases and the V segment lost 6 bases, leaving 7 bases of the junction unmatched. Germline V gives CDR1 LNHDA, CDR2 SQIVND (reference sequence). This CDR3 contains 15 residues. The whole variable domain, remainder taken from reference TRBV19 and TRBJ2-1, is DGGITQSPKYLFRKEGQNVTLSCEQNLNHDAMYWYRQDPGQGLRLIYYSQIVNDFQKGDIAEGYSVSREKKESFPLTVTSAQKNPTAFYLCASSSPSGGENEQFFGPGTRLTVL.

The CDR3 nucleotides are TGTGCCAGCAGCCCCAGGGTAGCGGGAGCCCTAACCTACGAGCAGTACTTC. It is translated as CASSPRVAGALTYEQYF. The rearrangement joins TRBV3-1 to TRBJ2-7; 9 nucleotides align to TRBD2. CDR1 is LGHDT and CDR2 is YNNKEL in the germline V gene (reference sequence). V was pared by 4 bases and J by 2 bases, with 12 bases of the junction left unmatched. The CDR3 consists of 17 residues.

This clonotype was observed at least ten times. The J gene is TRBJ2-1, the V gene TRBV27; either TRBD1 or TRBD2 may fit D (5 bases each). The germline V and J ends were trimmed by 1 base and 12 bases, with 19 bases remaining between them. CDR1 is MNHEY, CDR2 SMNVEV, per germline (reference sequence). The CDR3 covers 15 residues. CDR3 loop: CASSLLAGSGPTQFF. The CDR3 DNA is TGTGCCAGCAGTTTATTGGCAGGGTCGGGACCGACGCAGTTCTTC.

This clonotype was seen only a few times. This chain connects TRBV7-2 to TRBJ2-1, with D possibly matching TRBD2 (7 bases). The germline V gene has CDR1 SGHTA and CDR2 FQGNSA. The CDR3 is 15 amino acids. V shed 3 bases and J shed 9 bases, with 18 bases lying between them. The CDR3 nucleotides read TGTGCCAGCAGCTTGAAGGGGGGGCCACAATTTGAGCAGTTCTTC. The encoded protein is CASSLKGGPQFEQFF.

The V call is TRBV10-3, the J call TRBJ1-1, with a possible D match to TRBD1 (5 bases). V dropped 4 bases and J dropped 5 bases, with 11 bases sitting between them. The germline V gene has CDR1 ENHRY and CDR2 SYGVKD. This CDR3 contains 13 residues. The CDR3 here is CAISAGGGTEAFF. Here the CDR3 DNA reads TGTGCCATCAGTGCCGGGGGGGGTACTGAAGCTTTCTTT.

The V and J genes are TRBV11-2 and TRBJ2-4; D possibly matches TRBD1 or TRBD2 (6 bases each). CDR3 length equals 17 residues. Trimming left V 2 bases short and J 7 bases short, with 21 bases between. Germline V gives CDR1 SGHAT, CDR2 FQNNGV. The CDR3 nucleotides are TGTGCCAGCAGCTTAAAGGGGGGCCCAATCTTGAGGAACATTCAGTACTTC. It translates to CASSLKGGPILRNIQYF.

V is TRBV28 and J is TRBJ2-3; 10 bases align to TRBD2. The V segment lost 8 bases and the J segment 6 bases; nucleotides outside the gene matches: 20. The CDR3 contains 18 residues. Germline V lookup: CDR1 MDHEN, CDR2 SYDVKM. CDR3 DNA: TGTGCCAGCCCACCCCCCTTGGGGCTAGCGGGAGTCGCGGATACGCAGTATTTT. Translated: CASPPPLGLAGVADTQYF.

The J gene is TRBJ2-3, the V gene TRBV6-2 or TRBV6-3; 7 nucleotides align to TRBD1. The trim removed 2 bases at V and 2 bases at J, leaving 4 bases unmatched. From germline, CDR1 is MNHEY and CDR2 SVGEGT. This CDR3 comprises 15 residues. The DNA of the CDR3 is TGTGCCAGCAGTTACAGGGGACAGATCACAGATACGCAGTATTTT. It specifies CASSYRGQITDTQYF.

The chain is built from TRBV7-8 and TRBJ2-1; a weak D match, TRBD2 (6 bases). CDR3 length: 14 amino acids. Between the trimmed V and J ends, which lost 7 bases and 2 bases, there was a span of 12 bases. In germline, CDR1 is SGHVS, CDR2 FQNEAQ. CDR3 sequence (DNA): TGTGCCAGCAAACCGGGACTTCCCTACAATGAGCAGTTCTTC. It encodes CASKPGLPYNEQFF.

This clonotype has at least ten counts. V and J are TRBV28 and TRBJ2-3; 7 nucleotides align to TRBD2. V lost 2 bases, J lost 3 bases, and 5 bases stayed unmatched. The germline V gene encodes CDR1 MDHEN and CDR2 SYDVKM. The CDR3 sequence is 15 residues long. In DNA, the CDR3 is TGTGCCAGCAGTTTACCTTGGGGGGGAACAGATACGCAGTATTTT. Its translation is CASSLPWGGTDTQYF.

This clonotype was seen a few times. V gene TRBV6-5 combines with J gene TRBJ2-1; possibly TRBD2 for D (5 bases). Per germline, CDR1 MNHEY and CDR2 SVGAGI. V gave up 0 bases and J gave up 7 bases, with 19 bases separating them. There are 17 residues in the CDR3. CDR3: CASSYSLSENWRNEQFF. CDR3 coding DNA: TGTGCCAGCAGTTACTCCCTTTCGGAAAATTGGAGGAATGAGCAGTTCTTC.

This clonotype was seen many times. The gene calls are TRBV5-1 and TRBJ2-1, with TRBD2 matching 8 bases. The V gene's germline CDR1 is SGHRS and CDR2 YFSETQ. The CDR3 spans 16 residues. After removal of 5 bases from V and 6 bases from J, the junction contained 13 bases not matched to a gene. The CDR3 DNA is TGCGCCAGCAGTTCGGAGGGGACTAGAATGTTCAATGAGCAGTTCTTC. It codes for CASSSEGTRMFNEQFF.

This clonotype was seen ten or more times. The J gene is TRBJ1-1, the V gene TRBV2; D remains ambiguous. The CDR3 has 12 amino acids. Per the germline V gene, CDR1 is SNHLY and CDR2 is FYNNEI. The V gene lost 4 bases and the J gene lost 1 base, with 4 bases spanning the gap. The CDR3, as DNA: TGTGCCAGCAGTGTAACGAACACTGAAGCTTTCTTT. Its protein product is CASSVTNTEAFF.

The table lists this clonotype with many counts. The V gene is TRBV2, the J gene TRBJ1-2; 8 positions match TRBD1. There are 13 residues in the CDR3. CDR1 and CDR2 from the germline V gene are SNHLY and FYNNEI. The trim removed 6 bases at V and 4 bases at J, leaving 4 bases unmatched. CDR3 residues: CASRGGQGYGYTF. The CDR3 region has the DNA TGTGCCAGCAGAGGAGGACAGGGCTATGGCTACACCTTC.